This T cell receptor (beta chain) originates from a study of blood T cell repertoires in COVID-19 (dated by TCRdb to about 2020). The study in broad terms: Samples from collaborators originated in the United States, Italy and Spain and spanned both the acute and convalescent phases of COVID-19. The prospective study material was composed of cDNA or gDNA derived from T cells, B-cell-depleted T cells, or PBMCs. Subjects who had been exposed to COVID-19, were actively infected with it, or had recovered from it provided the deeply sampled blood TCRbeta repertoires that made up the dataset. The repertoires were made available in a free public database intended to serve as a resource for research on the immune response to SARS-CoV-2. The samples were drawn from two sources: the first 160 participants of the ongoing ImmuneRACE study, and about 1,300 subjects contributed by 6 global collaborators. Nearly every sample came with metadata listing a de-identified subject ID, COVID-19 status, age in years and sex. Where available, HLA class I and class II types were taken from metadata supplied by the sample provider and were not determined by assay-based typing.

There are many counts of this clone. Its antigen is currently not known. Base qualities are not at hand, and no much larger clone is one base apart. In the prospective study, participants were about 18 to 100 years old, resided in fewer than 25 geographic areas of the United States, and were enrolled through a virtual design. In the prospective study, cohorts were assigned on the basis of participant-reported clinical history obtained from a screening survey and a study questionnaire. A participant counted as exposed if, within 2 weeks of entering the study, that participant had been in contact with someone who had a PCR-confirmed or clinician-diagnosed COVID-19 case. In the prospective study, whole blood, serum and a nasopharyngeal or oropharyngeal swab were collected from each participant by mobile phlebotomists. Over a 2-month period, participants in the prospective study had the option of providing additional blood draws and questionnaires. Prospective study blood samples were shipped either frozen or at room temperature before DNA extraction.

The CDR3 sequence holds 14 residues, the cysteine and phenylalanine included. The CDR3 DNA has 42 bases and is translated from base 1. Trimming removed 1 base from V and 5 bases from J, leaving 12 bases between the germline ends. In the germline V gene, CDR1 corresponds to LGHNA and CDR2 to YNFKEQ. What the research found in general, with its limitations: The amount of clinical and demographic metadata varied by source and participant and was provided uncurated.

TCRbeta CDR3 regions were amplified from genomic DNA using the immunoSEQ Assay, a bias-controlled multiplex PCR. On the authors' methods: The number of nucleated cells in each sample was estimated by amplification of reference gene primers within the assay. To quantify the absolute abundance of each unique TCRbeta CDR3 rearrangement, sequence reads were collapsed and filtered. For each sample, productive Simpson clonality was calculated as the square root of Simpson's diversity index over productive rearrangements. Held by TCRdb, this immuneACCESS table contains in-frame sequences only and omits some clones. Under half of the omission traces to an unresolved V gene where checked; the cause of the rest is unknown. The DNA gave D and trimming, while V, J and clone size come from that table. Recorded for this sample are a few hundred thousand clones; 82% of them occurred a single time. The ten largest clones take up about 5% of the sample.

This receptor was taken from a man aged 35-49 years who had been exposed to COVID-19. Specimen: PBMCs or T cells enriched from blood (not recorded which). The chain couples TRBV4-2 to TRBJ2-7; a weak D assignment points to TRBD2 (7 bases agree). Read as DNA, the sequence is TGTGCCAGCAGCCAAGGGGGGGGCGGGAACGAGCAGTACTTC. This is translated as CASSQGGGGNEQYF.